The 19 T cell receptor beta chains in this list originate from one sample, sequenced in a study of T cell changes during pregnancy in multiple sclerosis. The method was immunoSEQ multiplex PCR; TCRdb's version includes in-frame clones alone and lacks a portion of them. The top ten hold approximately 1.6% of the sample, which has about 40,000 clones, roughly 94% seen once. This specimen consisted of peripheral blood, obtained in the third trimester of pregnancy. The receptor set was obtained from a female donor with multiple sclerosis, enrolled in a pregnancy study.

V usage is TRBV30 and J usage is TRBJ2-5, with D tentatively TRBD2 (5 bases). The germline V gene has CDR1 GTSNPN and CDR2 SVGIG (reference sequence). The V end was cut by 4 bases, the J end by 1 base, with 7 bases between. CDR3 length equals 12 residues. The CDR3 loop is CAWKTIQETQYF. The CDR3 DNA reads TGTGCCTGGAAGACTATCCAAGAGACCCAGTACTTC.

This chain uses TRBV18 with TRBJ2-3, with TRBD1 identical over 7 bases. Germline assignment: CDR1 KGHSH and CDR2 LQKENI. This CDR3 is built from 16 residues. The V gene end was trimmed by 6 bases and the J gene end by 3 bases; junction bases not matched to a gene: 12. In nucleotides, the CDR3 is TGTGCCAGCTCGATAACCGGGACAGAGTTAACAGATACGCAGTATTTT. Its translation is CASSITGTELTDTQYF.

A remark on this clone: Other nucleotide sequences from this sample produce the same CDR3. V is TRBV13 and J is TRBJ1-2, with D possibly TRBD1 on 5 matching bases. This CDR3 is built from 16 residues. Between the trimmed V and J ends, which lost 5 bases and 5 bases, there was a span of 21 bases. Germline-derived CDR1 and CDR2 are PRHDT and FYEKMQ (reference sequence). The CDR3 protein is CASSRDSNLPSYGYTF. DNA for the CDR3: TGTGCCAGCAGCCGAGACAGCAACCTCCCTTCTTATGGCTACACCTTC.

This clone appeared a single time. J is TRBJ2-5 and V is TRBV6-1, with TRBD2 identical over 11 bases. There are 15 residues in the CDR3. The ends lost 2 bases at V and 1 base at J; junction bases unmatched: 0. Germline-derived CDR1 and CDR2 are MNHNS and SASEGT. The CDR3 loop is CASSETSGGQETQYF. The CDR3 bases are TGTGCCAGCAGTGAAACTAGCGGGGGCCAAGAGACCCAGTACTTC.

The chain links TRBV5-4 to TRBJ2-7; possibly TRBD1 for D (6 bases). V dropped 1 base and J dropped 2 bases, with 7 bases sitting between them. The CDR3 runs to 13 residues. The V gene's germline CDR1 is SGHNT and CDR2 YYREEE (reference sequence). CDR3 sequence: CASSLTGTYEQYF. The DNA for the CDR3 is TGTGCCAGCAGCTTGACAGGGACCTACGAGCAGTACTTC. The whole variable domain, filled in from reference TRBV5-4 and TRBJ2-7, reads ETGVTQSPTHLIKTRGQQVTLRCSSQSGHNTVSWYQQALGQGPQFIFQYYREEENGRGNFPPRFSGLQFPNYSSELNVNALELDDSALYLCASSLTGTYEQYFGPGTRLTVT.

Of note for this clone: This sample includes further DNA sequences coding for the same CDR3. V and J are TRBV15 and TRBJ1-3; 8 bases fit TRBD1. Germline values: CDR1 LNHNV, CDR2 YYDKDF (reference sequence). The ends lost 5 bases at V and 4 bases at J; junction bases unmatched: 7. This CDR3 has 15 residues. CDR3 sequence reads: CATSGGQGPGNTIYF. In DNA, the CDR3 is TGTGCCACCAGCGGAGGACAGGGCCCAGGAAACACCATATATTTT.

The chain recombines TRBV6-1 with TRBJ1-3; D gene unclear. The CDR3 is 15 residues long. Germline V lookup: CDR1 MNHNS, CDR2 SASEGT. V was shortened by 0 bases and J by 3 bases, with 9 bases between the two germline ends. CDR3 loop: CASSEAEGSGNTIYF. The CDR3 DNA follows: TGTGCCAGCAGTGAAGCAGAAGGGAGTGGAAACACCATATATTTT.

V usage is TRBV30 and J usage is TRBJ2-7, with 7 bases identical to TRBD2. In germline, CDR1 is GTSNPN, CDR2 SVGIG (reference sequence). The CDR3 totals 15 residues. With 0 bases clipped from V and 2 bases from J, the junction kept 7 bases outside the gene matches. The CDR3 spells CAWSVTGAGAYEQYF. The CDR3 nucleotides read TGTGCCTGGAGTGTAACCGGGGCGGGGGCCTACGAGCAGTACTTC.

The gene calls are TRBV27 and TRBJ2-3; 8 bases agree with TRBD2. Losses at the gene ends were 6 bases for V and 5 bases for J; bases not matched to a gene: 4. The CDR3 consists of 13 residues. CDR1 and CDR2 from the germline V gene are MNHEY and SMNVEV (reference sequence). In DNA, the CDR3 is TGTGCCAGCAGCTCGGGAGGGGGAGATACGCAGTATTTT. Protein sequence: CASSSGGGDTQYF.

The chain combines TRBV5-3 with TRBJ2-2; 14 bases are a match to TRBD2. TRBV5-3 belongs to the ORF category, with a function that is uncertain. CDR3 length equals 15 residues. V shed 4 bases, J shed 4 bases, and the junction held 0 bases outside the gene matches. CDR3 region: CARSGTSGSTGELFF. DNA for the CDR3: TGTGCCAGAAGCGGGACTAGCGGGAGCACCGGGGAGCTGTTTTTT.

The chain combines TRBV19 with TRBJ1-4; 8 bases map to TRBD1. After removal of 5 bases from V and 1 base from J, the junction contained 6 bases not matched to a gene. This CDR3 has 16 amino acids. Germline values: CDR1 LNHDA, CDR2 SQIVND (reference sequence). CDR3 amino acids: CASSPGTGLTNEKLFF. CDR3 DNA sequence: TGTGCCAGTAGTCCCGGGACAGGACTAACTAATGAAAAACTGTTTTTT. Full variable domain (rest looked up from reference TRBV19 and TRBJ1-4): DGGITQSPKYLFRKEGQNVTLSCEQNLNHDAMYWYRQDPGQGLRLIYYSQIVNDFQKGDIAEGYSVSREKKESFPLTVTSAQKNPTAFYLCASSPGTGLTNEKLFFGSGTQLSVL.

This clone was detected only once. The gene calls are TRBV18 and TRBJ2-5, with 10 bases matching TRBD2. There are 16 residues in the CDR3. CDR1 KGHSH and CDR2 LQKENI come from the germline V gene. Trimming removed 2 bases from V and 4 bases from J; junction bases left unmatched: 7. The CDR3 nucleotides read TGTGCCAGCTCACCAGAAAAAGCGGGAGGGCGAGAGACCCAGTACTTC. This gives the protein CASSPEKAGGRETQYF. The variable domain in full, with the rest retrieved from reference TRBV18 and TRBJ2-5, is NAGVMQNPRHLVRRRGQEARLRCSPMKGHSHVYWYRQLPEEGLKFMVYLQKENIIDESGMPKERFSAEFPKEGPSILRIQQVVRGDSAAYFCASSPEKAGGRETQYFGPGTRLLVL.

The J gene is TRBJ2-1, the V gene TRBV11-3; possible D gene TRBD2, 6 bases. The germline CDR1 and CDR2 sequences are SGHNT and YENEEA. Trimming left V 0 bases short and J 7 bases short, with 7 bases between. The CDR3 is 13 residues long. CDR3 nucleotide sequence: TGTGCCAGCAGCTTAGAGGGGGGAAATGAGCAGTTCTTC. Translating it yields CASSLEGGNEQFF.

This clone occurred once. This chain connects TRBV2 to TRBJ1-1; D is ambiguous. The CDR3 is 13 residues long. Germline CDR1 SNHLY, CDR2 FYNNEI. V was cut by 8 bases and J by 0 bases, with 10 bases left in between. CDR3: CASCALMNTEAFF. The DNA of the CDR3 is TGTGCCAGCTGCGCCCTTATGAACACTGAAGCTTTCTTT.

The count of this clone is one. V is TRBV14 and J is TRBJ2-4, with 8 bases that match TRBD2. Germline V gene sequence: CDR1 SGHDN, CDR2 FVKESK. V dropped 0 bases and J dropped 0; count of bases not matched to a gene: 4. The CDR3 loop spans 17 amino acids. CDR3 loop: CASSQDSSGLAKNIQYF. In DNA, the CDR3 is TGTGCCAGCAGCCAAGATTCTAGCGGGCTAGCCAAAAACATTCAGTACTTC.

This clone is a singleton in its sample. The chain joins TRBV9 to TRBJ2-3, with D possibly matching TRBD2 (7 bases). CDR1 and CDR2 (germline): SGDLS, YYNGEE. V was pared by 0 bases and J by 3 bases, with 11 bases between. The CDR3 consists of 15 residues. The CDR3 DNA reads TGTGCCAGCAGCGTAGAGGGGGGGGGAACAGATACGCAGTATTTT. This codes for CASSVEGGGTDTQYF.

This chain uses TRBV7-9 with TRBJ1-4; maybe TRBD1 (5 bases). The CDR3 covers 16 residues. The V end lost 1 base, the J end lost 1 base, and 10 bases lay between the germline ends. CDR1 is SEHNR, CDR2 FQNEAQ, per germline (reference sequence). As DNA, the CDR3 is TGTGCCAGCAGCTTAGGTTCGGGGGTAACTAATGAAAAACTGTTTTTT. Its protein product is CASSLGSGVTNEKLFF.

This sequence joins TRBV11-2 and TRBJ1-1; D unresolved. Germline-derived CDR1 and CDR2 are SGHAT and FQNNGV. V was clipped by 5 bases and J by 1 base, with 8 bases between them. CDR3 length equals 13 residues. Written as DNA, the CDR3 is TGTGCCAGCAGCCTCCGAGAGAACACTGAAGCTTTCTTT. Translation gives CASSLRENTEAFF.

CDR3 bases: TGTGCCAGCGGGCCAGACAGGGACTTTAATGATGGCTACACCTTC. As protein: CASGPDRDFNDGYTF. The chain joins TRBV27 to TRBJ1-2; 7 bases are a match to TRBD1. V dropped 8 bases and J dropped 6; count of bases not matched to a gene: 15. The CDR3 is 15 residues long. Per the germline V gene, CDR1 is MNHEY and CDR2 is SMNVEV (reference sequence).